The rows below give T cell receptor beta chains drawn from one sample of a study of identical twins. MiXCR, applied by TCRdb to the 5' RACE reads, yields one record per CDR3 protein. The sample consists of approximately 500,000 distinct CDR3 sequences, 20% to 25% of them appearing once. The same data also went into a second study, on T cells expressing NK-cell markers.

Sequenced material: CD4+ T cells sorted from blood. Source of these receptors: a woman under 30 in good health. The CDR3 runs from the conserved cysteine through the conserved F or W. D genes are given only for firm matches. Clone size is shown for a subset of rows, as once, few, many or a class of expanded clone.

v_call,j_call,d_call,clone_size,cdr3_nt,cdr3_aa
TRBV29-1,TRBJ2-1,.,.,TGCAGCGTCCCGACAGGAACTAGAAATGAGCAGTTCTTC,CSVPTGTRNEQFF
TRBV10-3,TRBJ2-4,.,many,TGTGCCATCAGTAAGGACGAACGGGGCATTCAGTACTTC,CAISKDERGIQYF
TRBV27,TRBJ2-1,TRBD2,.,TGTGCCAGCAGTACCGGACTAGCGGGAGGGAGAATAAACAATGAGCAGTTCTTC,CASSTGLAGGRINNEQFF
TRBV6-5,TRBJ2-5,.,few,TGTGCCACCATCTCTCCTGGAGAGACCCAGTACTTC,CATISPGETQYF
TRBV12-3/TRBV12-4,TRBJ1-5,.,few,TGTGCCAGCAGTTTATTTGTGGGTAGCAATCAGCCCCAGCATTTT,CASSLFVGSNQPQHF
TRBV19,TRBJ2-2,TRBD1,.,TGTGCCACCAACAGGGGGTTCAGCACCGGGGAGCTGTTTTTT,CATNRGFSTGELFF
TRBV9,TRBJ2-3,TRBD2,few,TGTGCCAGCAGCGTGCTAGCGGGGGGGAGAGATACGCAGTATTTT,CASSVLAGGRDTQYF
TRBV5-1,TRBJ2-7,.,few,TGCGCCAGCAGCTTTACGGGGGACTACGAGCAGTACTTC,CASSFTGDYEQYF
TRBV5-1,TRBJ2-1,TRBD2,.,TGCGCCAGTAGGGAGGGGCAGGATCGGAATGAGCAGTTCTTC,CASREGQDRNEQFF
TRBV27,TRBJ2-3,TRBD1,.,TGTGCCAGCAGTCACTCTCCTAGGGGGCTGGATACGCAGTATTTT,CASSHSPRGLDTQYF
TRBV27,TRBJ2-7,.,few,TGTGCCAGCAGTTTAAGGACGGAGCAATCCTACGAGCAGTACTTC,CASSLRTEQSYEQYF
TRBV10-2,TRBJ2-2,.,few,TGCGCCAGCAGCCGGGAGATAGACACCGGGGAGCTGTTTTTT,CASSREIDTGELFF
TRBV20-1,TRBJ1-5,.,.,TGCAGTGCTAGGGCAACCGGGGCCCGCAATCAGCCCCAGCATTTT,CSARATGARNQPQHF
TRBV4-2,TRBJ1-3,.,.,TGTGCCAGCAGCCAAGATTTGAGGAGCTCTGGAAACACCATATATTTT,CASSQDLRSSGNTIYF
TRBV7-2,TRBJ2-3,TRBD2,few,TGTGCCAGCAGCCATAGCGGGGGGGCGCCAACCTTCACAGATACGCAGTATTTT,CASSHSGGAPTFTDTQYF
TRBV29-1,TRBJ1-1,.,few,TGCAGCGTTGAGAAACCCGGCAGGGGCTACGCTGAAGCTTTCTTT,CSVEKPGRGYAEAFF
TRBV30,TRBJ1-1,.,few,TGTGCCTGGAGATCTACTTTACGGGGGTACACTGAAGCTTTCTTT,CAWRSTLRGYTEAFF
TRBV25-1,TRBJ2-1,.,few,TGTGCCACCGAAGTCCAGGGAAGTTTTGATGAGCAGTTCTTC,CATEVQGSFDEQFF
TRBV3-1,TRBJ2-7,.,.,TGTGCCAGCAGCCTAGGGGCAGGGAAGCACGAGCAGTACTTC,CASSLGAGKHEQYF
TRBV12-3/TRBV12-4,TRBJ2-7,.,few,TGTGCCAGCAGTTTCTGGCCCAGCCTCTACGAGCAGTACTTC,CASSFWPSLYEQYF